Following are 10 T cell receptor beta chains from one sample sequenced in a study of T cells after yellow fever vaccination (dated by TCRdb to the late 2010s). Sample treatment or condition, as interpreted from the label and publication: live attenuated yellow fever vaccine strain. The library was made by 5' RACE. This sample was sequenced with an Illumina NovaSeq 6000. Starting from the raw public reads, TCRdb applied fastp trimming at Q25, assembled clones with MiXCR and retained in-frame beta chains. One record per CDR3 amino acid sequence lists the most common genes and DNA. The sample table shows 200,000 to 250,000 distinct CDR3 sequences, and 2.5% to 3.5% are seen once. Of the sample, under 3.5% is held by the ten largest clones. The source was CD4+ T cells sorted from PBMCs, collected 10 days after the yellow fever booster vaccination. The origin of the receptors is a young man who received the YFV17D yellow fever vaccine.

This clonotype appeared a few times. The chain carries TRBV4-1 and TRBJ1-4; D not certain. The V gene lost 1 base and the J gene lost 6 bases, with 12 bases spanning the gap. The CDR3 extends over 15 amino acids. Germline V gives CDR1 MGHRA, CDR2 YSYEKL. The CDR3 coding sequence is TGCGCCAGCAGCCAAGGACTGGTCGGGGATGAAAAACTGTTTTTT. Translated, it gives CASSQGLVGDEKLFF.

This clonotype was counted at least ten times. V usage is TRBV27 and J usage is TRBJ1-2, with a weak D call TRBD1 (5 bases). CDR1 and CDR2 from the germline V gene are MNHEY and SMNVEV (reference sequence). This CDR3 region has 16 residues. The germline V and J ends were trimmed by 7 bases and 1 base, with 19 bases remaining between them. CDR3 DNA: TGTGCCAGCACCCCCTCTTGGGGGGGTGGTAACTATGGCTACACCTTC. This sequence encodes CASTPSWGGGNYGYTF.

This clonotype occurred many times. The chain employs TRBV7-2 and TRBJ2-4; perhaps TRBD2 as D (6 bases). The CDR3 runs 13 residues. The germline V gene encodes CDR1 SGHTA and CDR2 FQGNSA. The ends were cut back, 4 bases at V and 9 bases at J, with 13 bases in the middle. Here the CDR3 reads CASSSDQGGIQYF. CDR3 DNA sequence: TGTGCCAGCAGCTCAGACCAGGGAGGCATTCAGTACTTC.

CDR3 in amino acids: CASSDPGEQFF. In nucleotides, the CDR3 is TGTGCCAGCAGTGATCCGGGCGAGCAGTTCTTC. The chain carries TRBV2 and TRBJ2-1; no clear D gene. This CDR3 contains 11 residues. In germline, CDR1 is SNHLY, CDR2 FYNNEI. The V and J ends lost 3 bases and 10 bases respectively, with 7 bases between them.

This clonotype was detected only a few times. The chain combines TRBV5-4 with TRBJ1-3; D uncertain. Germline V gene data show CDR1 as SGHNT and CDR2 as YYREEE (reference sequence). Between the trimmed V and J ends, which lost 0 bases and 4 bases, there was a span of 11 bases. This CDR3 spans 15 amino acids. CDR3 DNA: TGTGCCAGCAGCTTGGACATCCCTGCAGGAAACACCATATATTTT. This translates into CASSLDIPAGNTIYF.

The gene calls are TRBV12-3 or TRBV12-4 and TRBJ1-5, with D perhaps TRBD1 (6 bases). The V end was cut by 8 bases, the J end by 1 base, with 15 bases between. The CDR3 is made up of 15 amino acids. DNA for the CDR3: TGTGCCAGCGTAGGGGGGGCATCGAGCAATCAGCCCCAGCATTTT. It codes for CASVGGASSNQPQHF.

This clonotype was found many times. The V and J genes are TRBV3-1 and TRBJ1-1; D unresolved. Trimming cost V 0 bases and J 6 bases, with 11 bases left between them. Looked up from germline, CDR1 is LGHDT and CDR2 is YNNKEL (reference sequence). The CDR3 extends over 14 amino acids. The CDR3 sequence is CASSQEWLSSEAFF. In DNA, the CDR3 is TGTGCCAGCAGCCAAGAATGGTTGAGCTCTGAAGCTTTCTTT.

This clonotype appeared a few times. J is TRBJ1-2 and V is TRBV20-1; maybe TRBD1 (5 bases). There are 14 residues in the CDR3. V was cut by 6 bases and J by 5 bases, with 19 bases left in between. The germline V gene encodes CDR1 DFQATT and CDR2 SNEGSKA (reference sequence). In DNA form, the CDR3 reads TGCAGTGCGCACCCCCGCCAGGGCAGTTATGGCTACACCTTC. Amino acid sequence: CSAHPRQGSYGYTF.

This clonotype was seen a few times. CDR3 sequence (DNA): TGCGCCAGCAGCTTGATTAGTGACAGAGGTTCACCCCTCCACTTT. Its translation: CASSLISDRGSPLHF. This chain connects TRBV5-1 to TRBJ1-6; possibly TRBD1 for D (5 bases). Germline CDR1 SGHRS, CDR2 YFSETQ. Trimming pared 1 base from V and 9 bases from J, leaving 14 bases between. The CDR3 runs 15 residues.

The chain recombines TRBV18 with TRBJ1-5, with D perhaps TRBD1 (5 bases). The germline V gene encodes CDR1 KGHSH and CDR2 LQKENI. Trimming pared 2 bases from V and 6 bases from J, leaving 8 bases between. The CDR3 runs 13 residues. The CDR3 region is CASSPGARQPQHF. The CDR3 coding sequence is TGTGCCAGCTCACCAGGGGCGCGTCAGCCCCAGCATTTT.